The 18 T cell receptor beta chains given below trace back to one sample, sequenced in a study of radiation and T cells in renal cell carcinoma. Here immunoSEQ multiplex PCR was the method, and the copy in TCRdb shows in-frame clones only, minus some. The sample contains some 100,000 clones, approximately 83% of which appear only once. Stated time point: baseline pretreatment blood. The treatment denotes: 15 Gy SBRT to primary tumor, nephrectomy 4 weeks later. Sequencing used blood, obtained from a patient whose treatment included radiotherapy and nephrectomy. All receptors come from a man aged 55 to 69 with renal cell carcinoma.

This clone has a single count. The chain employs TRBV30 and TRBJ2-3; TRBD1 is a possible D gene (5 bases). From germline, CDR1 is GTSNPN and CDR2 SVGIG (reference sequence). This CDR3 is built from 14 residues. V shed 1 base and J shed 2 bases, with 10 bases lying between them. CDR3 residues: CAWSEGAITDTQYF. The CDR3, as DNA: TGTGCCTGGAGTGAAGGGGCGATCACAGATACGCAGTATTTT.

This clone was seen a single time. The chain recombines TRBV7-6 with TRBJ2-7; D is possibly TRBD2 (5 bases). The CDR3 is 19 amino acids. Germline V gene sequence: CDR1 SGHVS, CDR2 FNYEAQ. V gave up 1 base and J gave up 4 bases, with 26 bases separating them. CDR3 in DNA: TGTGCCAGCAGCTTAGACCCCCGTTTGTCGGGGAAGGTCCTATACGAGCAGTACTTC. Its translation: CASSLDPRLSGKVLYEQYF.

This chain connects TRBV6-1 to TRBJ2-2; D might be TRBD2 (5 bases). This CDR3 has 14 residues. V dropped 3 bases and J dropped 6 bases, with 11 bases sitting between them. Germline V CDR1 and CDR2: MNHNS, SASEGT. The CDR3 protein is CASSELGSAGELFF. DNA for the CDR3: TGTGCCAGCAGTGAGTTGGGGAGTGCCGGGGAGCTGTTTTTT.

The gene calls are TRBV19 and TRBJ2-2, with TRBD2 identical over 13 bases. The CDR3 runs to 17 residues. V was clipped by 5 bases and J by 4 bases; unmatched bases: 7. Germline assignment: CDR1 LNHDA and CDR2 SQIVND (reference sequence). The CDR3 protein is CASSPSGTSGITGELFF. CDR3 sequence (DNA): TGTGCCAGTAGTCCGTCCGGGACTAGCGGGATCACCGGGGAGCTGTTTTTT.

The V call is TRBV10-3, the J call TRBJ1-2; the D gene is possibly TRBD1 (5 bases). The CDR3 contains 14 residues. Germline V CDR1 and CDR2: ENHRY, SYGVKD. V was pared by 9 bases and J by 3 bases, with 17 bases between. CDR3 protein: CAIKRSGADYGYTF. The CDR3 DNA reads TGTGCCATAAAGAGATCCGGGGCTGACTATGGCTACACCTTC.

The chain recombines TRBV7-2 with TRBJ1-1; TRBD1 might be the D (5 bases). V was clipped by 2 bases and J by 6 bases, with 19 bases between them. Germline CDR1 SGHTA, CDR2 FQGNSA. The CDR3 covers 16 residues. In nucleotides, the CDR3 is TGTGCCAGCAGCTTATCTTTTCGGGGGGGGGACCCTGAAGCTTTCTTT. Protein: CASSLSFRGGDPEAFF.

V and J are TRBV19 and TRBJ1-1; D unclear. Trimming stripped 8 bases from V and 1 base from J, with 11 bases between. The CDR3 runs 13 residues. Germline V gene data show CDR1 as LNHDA and CDR2 as SQIVND (reference sequence). CDR3: CASELRRNTEAFF. The CDR3 coding sequence is TGTGCCAGTGAACTCCGGAGGAACACTGAAGCTTTCTTT.

The V call is TRBV10-1, the J call TRBJ2-7, with TRBD2 identical over 8 bases. V trimming: 6 bases; J trimming: 2 bases; junction bases outside the gene matches: 6. This CDR3 spans 14 amino acids. Germline V lookup: CDR1 WNHNN, CDR2 SYGVQD (reference sequence). The DNA of the CDR3 is TGCGCCAGCAGCGGGACTAGTTATGCCTACGAGCAGTACTTC. Encoded protein: CASSGTSYAYEQYF.

This sequence joins TRBV9 and TRBJ2-1; D gene uncertain. Between the trimmed V and J ends, which lost 0 bases and 4 bases, there was a span of 8 bases. The CDR3 has 14 residues. Germline assignment: CDR1 SGDLS and CDR2 YYNGEE. Here the CDR3 DNA reads TGTGCCAGCAGCGTAGCGGCAGATTACAATGAGCAGTTCTTC. It codes for CASSVAADYNEQFF.

The sample holds a few counts of this clone. The chain has TRBV27 and TRBJ2-1; TRBD2 aligns across 8 bases. Germline V gene lookup returns CDR1 MNHEY and CDR2 SMNVEV (reference sequence). This CDR3 comprises 15 residues. V trimming: 2 bases; J trimming: 6 bases; junction bases outside the gene matches: 6. The CDR3 here is CASSLGLAVVNEQFF. CDR3 nucleotide sequence: TGTGCCAGCAGTTTAGGACTAGCTGTAGTCAATGAGCAGTTCTTC.

The genes are TRBV25-1 and TRBJ2-2; 7 bases fit TRBD1. The CDR3 consists of 15 residues. Germline CDR1 and CDR2: MGHDK and SYGVNS. Germline trimming cut 3 bases from V and 1 base from J; bases unmatched to any gene: 2. The CDR3 coding sequence is TGTGCCAGCAGTGAGGACAGGAAGAACACCGGGGAGCTGTTTTTT. Its translation: CASSEDRKNTGELFF.

In this sample, this clone is medium-sized (0.01 to 0.1%). This chain links TRBV27 with TRBJ2-3; D may match TRBD1 or TRBD2 (5 bases each). The CDR3 sequence is 16 residues long. V was cut by 2 bases and J by 0 bases, with 12 bases left in between. CDR1 and CDR2 from the germline V gene are MNHEY and SMNVEV (reference sequence). The CDR3: CASSLAHGTSTDTQYF. Written as DNA, the CDR3 is TGTGCCAGCAGTTTAGCCCATGGGACGAGCACAGATACGCAGTATTTT.

This rearrangement joins TRBV5-6 to TRBJ1-2; TRBD1 aligns across 7 bases. Germline V gene data show CDR1 as SGHDT and CDR2 as YYEEEE. J gave up 4 bases and V 3 bases, and 6 bases lay outside the gene matches. This CDR3 is built from 14 residues. DNA for the CDR3: TGTGCCAGCAGCTCGGCGACAGGGTCCTATGGCTACACCTTC. Translating gives CASSSATGSYGYTF.

The genes are TRBV5-1 and TRBJ1-5; D gene ambiguous. The CDR3 covers 16 residues. Germline CDR1 reads SGHRS; CDR2 reads YFSETQ. V lost 0 bases, J lost 3 bases, and 13 bases lay in between. CDR3 DNA: TGCGCCAGCAGCTTGGGTCTATTGGGGAACAATCAGCCCCAGCATTTT. Protein sequence: CASSLGLLGNNQPQHF.

The gene calls are TRBV30 and TRBJ2-3; no reliable D call. The V gene lost 2 bases and the J gene lost 0 bases, with 12 bases spanning the gap. Germline V lookup: CDR1 GTSNPN, CDR2 SVGIG (reference sequence). The CDR3 runs to 15 residues. CDR3 in DNA: TGTGCCTGGAGTAAAAGAACCCCTAGCACAGATACGCAGTATTTT. Translation gives CAWSKRTPSTDTQYF.

This rearrangement joins TRBV28 to TRBJ1-2; a possible D gene is TRBD1 (6 bases). This CDR3 region has 14 residues. Trimming left V 5 bases short and J 4 bases short, with 14 bases between. CDR1 and CDR2 (germline): MDHEN, SYDVKM. As DNA, the CDR3 is TGTGCCAGCAGTAGAAACGGGGGCGGCTATGGCTACACCTTC. Residues: CASSRNGGGYGYTF.

This clone showed up just once. V is TRBV9 and J is TRBJ1-3, with D perhaps matching TRBD1 (6 bases). The CDR3 extends over 15 amino acids. The V gene lost 3 bases and the J gene lost 0 bases, with 10 bases spanning the gap. Germline V lookup: CDR1 SGDLS, CDR2 YYNGEE. This chain's CDR3 is CASSEGGSSGNTIYF. CDR3 DNA sequence: TGTGCCAGCAGCGAGGGGGGGAGCTCTGGAAACACCATATATTTT.

In its sample, this clone was seen once. The chain couples TRBV28 to TRBJ1-2; D is perhaps TRBD1 (5 bases). CDR3 length equals 14 residues. V lost 9 bases and J 7 bases, leaving 21 bases between the germline ends. The germline gives CDR1 MDHEN, CDR2 SYDVKM. The CDR3 DNA reads TGTGCCAGTCATCCCGGGGGACGGCCTTTTGGCTACACCTTC. This sequence encodes CASHPGGRPFGYTF.